This entry lists 28 T cell receptor beta chains sequenced from one sample in a study of regulatory and conventional T cells in RAG deficiency. The sorted conventional CD4+ T cells were CD25-low and CD127-high, with genomic DNA sequenced. Produced via immunoSEQ multiplex PCR; TCRdb's table is partial and in-frame only. The sample includes some 22,000 clones, around 94% seen only once; the top ten take under 0.85%. These data were likewise used in another study, on regulatory T cells. That investigation notes: Amplification used 52 TRBV primers and 13 TRBJ primers.

Specimen: CD4+ T cells sorted from blood. These receptors were collected from a human donor in good health.

V and J are TRBV9 and TRBJ1-6, with 7 bases identical to TRBD1. Germline values: CDR1 SGDLS, CDR2 YYNGEE. This CDR3 has 13 amino acids. After removal of 7 bases from V and 14 bases from J, the junction contained 12 bases not matched to a gene. In nucleotides, the CDR3 is TGTGCCAGCCAACAGGGCTCCCAGGGGGCCCTCCACTTT. This encodes CASQQGSQGALHF. Looking up the rest from reference TRBV9 and TRBJ1-6 gives the full variable domain: DSGVTQTPKHLITATGQRVTLRCSPRSGDLSVYWYQQSLDQGLQFLIQYYNGEERAKGNILERFSAQQFPDLHSELNLSSLELGDSALYFCASQQGSQGALHFGNGTRLTVT.

The chain joins TRBV29-1 to TRBJ2-3, with 8 bases identical to TRBD2. CDR1 and CDR2 from the germline V gene are SQVTM and ANQGSEA. Trimming cost V 2 bases and J 8 bases; bases outside gene matches: 18. This CDR3 region has 17 residues. CDR3 DNA sequence: TGCAGCGTTGAACTATACGGCGGGAGGTCCCTGGGGAGTACGCAGTATTTT. This gives the protein CSVELYGGRSLGSTQYF.

J is TRBJ1-3 and V is TRBV27; D not certain. The CDR3 sequence is 13 residues long. The ends were cut back, 6 bases at V and 4 bases at J, with 10 bases in the middle. Germline lookup yields CDR1 MNHEY and CDR2 SMNVEV (reference sequence). The CDR3 loop is CASRRTGGNTIYF. DNA for the CDR3: TGTGCCAGCAGACGGACCGGAGGAAACACCATATATTTT.

The chain is built from TRBV7-6 and TRBJ2-7; no definite D call. The length of the CDR3 is 12 residues. Trimming removed 4 bases from V and 6 bases from J, with 10 bases in between. Germline-derived CDR1 and CDR2 are SGHVS and FNYEAQ. This CDR3 reads CASSSDMGEQYF. The DNA of the CDR3 is TGTGCCAGCAGCTCAGACATGGGCGAGCAGTACTTC.

The chain has TRBV10-3 and TRBJ2-3, with TRBD2 identical over 12 bases. The V gene end was trimmed by 3 bases and the J gene end by 6 bases; junction bases not matched to a gene: 4. CDR1 is ENHRY, CDR2 SYGVKD, per germline. The CDR3 length is 15 residues. The CDR3 loop is CAISDGTSGFDTQYF. DNA for the CDR3: TGTGCCATCAGTGACGGGACTAGCGGGTTCGATACGCAGTATTTT.

The rearrangement joins TRBV10-3 to TRBJ1-4; D is perhaps TRBD1 (5 bases). The CDR3 loop spans 14 amino acids. Germline-derived CDR1 and CDR2 are ENHRY and SYGVKD. V lost 6 bases and J 4 bases, leaving 12 bases between the germline ends. The CDR3 sequence is CAISDRDGNEKLFF. The CDR3 DNA reads as TGTGCCATCAGCGACCGGGACGGTAATGAAAAACTGTTTTTT.

The chain joins TRBV7-9 to TRBJ1-4, with 10 bases matching TRBD1. CDR1 SEHNR and CDR2 FQNEAQ come from the germline V gene (reference sequence). J lost 11 bases, V lost 1 base, and 4 bases had no gene match. This CDR3 has 14 residues. The CDR3 region has the DNA TGTGCCAGCAGCTTAGTTTGGACAGGGGGTAAACTGTTTTTT. This sequence encodes CASSLVWTGGKLFF. Full variable domain (remainder filled in from reference TRBV7-9 and TRBJ1-4): DTGVSQNPRHKITKRGQNVTFRCDPISEHNRLYWYRQTLGQGPEFLTYFQNEAQLEKSRLLSDRFSAERPKGSFSTLEIQRTEQGDSAMYLCASSLVWTGGKLFFGSGTQLSVL.

This chain uses TRBV28 with TRBJ2-1; D is possibly TRBD2 (5 bases). The CDR3 is made up of 14 amino acids. The germline V gene has CDR1 MDHEN and CDR2 SYDVKM. The germline V and J ends were trimmed by 6 bases and 6 bases, with 15 bases remaining between them. CDR3 sequence reads: CASSPVRSGNEQFF. CDR3 in DNA: TGTGCCAGCAGCCCGGTGAGGAGCGGCAATGAGCAGTTCTTC.

The chain uses TRBV5-6 and TRBJ2-1, with TRBD2 identical over 7 bases. CDR3 length: 16 residues. J lost 0 bases, V lost 6 bases, and 9 bases had no gene match. CDR1 is SGHDT, CDR2 YYEEEE, per germline. CDR3: CASTMGGTSSYNEQFF. In DNA, the CDR3 is TGTGCCAGCACCATGGGGGGGACGAGCTCCTACAATGAGCAGTTCTTC.

The chain has TRBV9 and TRBJ2-3; 8 nucleotides match TRBD2. The germline V gene encodes CDR1 SGDLS and CDR2 YYNGEE. The V segment lost 4 bases and the J segment 0 bases; nucleotides outside the gene matches: 13. This CDR3 comprises 18 residues. The CDR3, as DNA: TGTGCCAGCAGCAAGACGGGAGCGGGGGCTGATAGCACAGATACGCAGTATTTT. Encoded protein: CASSKTGAGADSTDTQYF.

The chain joins TRBV19 to TRBJ1-5; D remains ambiguous. V shed 2 bases and J shed 3 bases, with 8 bases lying between them. This CDR3 is built from 14 residues. Germline V gene lookup returns CDR1 LNHDA and CDR2 SQIVND (reference sequence). The CDR3 reads CASSIWADNQPQHF. The CDR3, as DNA: TGTGCCAGTAGTATATGGGCAGACAATCAGCCCCAGCATTTT. The full variable domain, rest sourced from reference TRBV19 and TRBJ1-5, is DGGITQSPKYLFRKEGQNVTLSCEQNLNHDAMYWYRQDPGQGLRLIYYSQIVNDFQKGDIAEGYSVSREKKESFPLTVTSAQKNPTAFYLCASSIWADNQPQHFGDGTRLSIL.

The J gene is TRBJ2-7, the V gene TRBV28, with 7 positions matching TRBD2. J was trimmed by 3 bases and V by 2 bases; bases with no gene match: 7. This CDR3 is built from 15 residues. Germline V gene data show CDR1 as MDHEN and CDR2 as SYDVKM. Here the CDR3 reads CASSLTAGARYEQYF. The CDR3 nucleotides read TGTGCCAGCAGTTTAACGGCGGGAGCGCGCTACGAGCAGTACTTC.

The chain recombines TRBV6-1 with TRBJ2-2; unclear D gene. The CDR3 loop spans 15 amino acids. Germline CDR1 MNHNS, CDR2 SASEGT. The germline V and J ends were trimmed by 2 bases and 0 bases, with 7 bases remaining between them. DNA of the CDR3: TGTGCCAGCAGTGAATGGAGCGCGAACACCGGGGAGCTGTTTTTT. This gives the protein CASSEWSANTGELFF.

This sequence joins TRBV7-9 and TRBJ2-1; 8 bases map to TRBD2. V gave up 4 bases and J gave up 0 bases; unmatched junction bases: 5. Germline CDR1 is SEHNR and CDR2 is FQNEAQ (reference sequence). The CDR3 totals 16 residues. The CDR3 loop is CASSSSGSGSYNEQFF. CDR3 nucleotide sequence: TGTGCCAGCAGCTCGAGCGGGAGTGGCTCCTACAATGAGCAGTTCTTC.

The V and J genes are TRBV11-3 and TRBJ2-5; 9 nucleotides agree with TRBD1. Trimming at V came to 3 bases and at J to 5 bases, leaving 4 bases not matched to a gene. This CDR3 comprises 14 residues. Germline-derived CDR1 and CDR2 are SGHNT and YENEEA. CDR3: CASSFTGGLETQYF. DNA for the CDR3: TGTGCCAGCAGCTTCACAGGGGGCTTGGAGACCCAGTACTTC.

This rearrangement joins TRBV7-2 to TRBJ2-5; the D is unclear. CDR1 and CDR2 (germline): SGHTA, FQGNSA. The CDR3 is 11 amino acids. V was cut by 5 bases and J by 7 bases, with 8 bases left in between. CDR3 loop: CASSKAGTQYF. CDR3 nucleotide sequence: TGTGCCAGCAGCAAAGCAGGGACCCAGTACTTC.

V and J are TRBV6-5 and TRBJ2-5, with D perhaps matching TRBD2 (7 bases). CDR1 MNHEY and CDR2 SVGAGI come from the germline V gene. V lost 0 bases, J lost 6 bases, and 11 bases lay in between. The CDR3 covers 14 residues. CDR3 nucleotides: TGTGCCAGCAGTTACTCTAGGGGGGGAAAGACCCAGTACTTC. Protein product: CASSYSRGGKTQYF.

This rearrangement joins TRBV11-2 to TRBJ2-7; weak D call: TRBD1 (6 bases). CDR3 size: 14 residues. V was trimmed by 5 bases and J by 6 bases, leaving 17 bases between them. In germline, CDR1 is SGHAT, CDR2 FQNNGV. CDR3 loop: CASSPHRDAREQYF. DNA of the CDR3: TGTGCCAGCAGCCCCCACAGGGACGCGCGCGAGCAGTACTTC.

The rearrangement links TRBV5-1 to TRBJ2-7, with 7 bases that match TRBD1. The V gene's germline CDR1 is SGHRS and CDR2 YFSETQ. Trimming cost V 0 bases and J 6 bases; bases outside gene matches: 6. The CDR3 contains 14 residues. The CDR3 coding sequence is TGCGCCAGCAGCTTGGTCCAGGGGGTCTCCGAGCAGTACTTC. Amino acid sequence: CASSLVQGVSEQYF.

V is TRBV7-9 and J is TRBJ2-1; D gene uncertain. CDR1 is SEHNR, CDR2 FQNEAQ, per germline (reference sequence). The CDR3 extends over 17 amino acids. V lost 6 bases to trimming and J lost 1 base, with 19 bases between them. The CDR3 DNA reads TGTGCCAGCAGTCTTAGGAGTCTCCGGGCTTCCTACAATGAGCAGTTCTTC. Protein sequence: CASSLRSLRASYNEQFF.

The V gene is TRBV5-6, the J gene TRBJ2-7; no firm D call. CDR1 is SGHDT and CDR2 is YYEEEE in the germline V gene. This CDR3 spans 13 amino acids. Trimming stripped 4 bases from V and 2 bases from J, with 10 bases between. The CDR3 is CASSPGDPYEQYF. The CDR3 bases are TGTGCCAGCAGCCCAGGCGACCCCTACGAGCAGTACTTC.

A word on this clone: A junction boundary mismatches the germline segment, possibly from a read error. This sequence joins TRBV7-9 and TRBJ2-1; TRBD2 matches 15 bases. CDR1 is SEHNR, CDR2 FQNEAQ, per germline (reference sequence). The CDR3 runs 17 residues. The chain's CDR3 is CASTLGTSGRFDNEQFF. The CDR3 bases are TGTGCCAGCACCTTAGGGACTAGCGGGAGGTTTGACAATGAGCAGTTCTTC.

The sample holds a few counts of this clone. The V gene is TRBV19, the J gene TRBJ1-2, with a possible D match to TRBD1 (5 bases). This CDR3 is 15 amino acids long. Germline CDR1 LNHDA, CDR2 SQIVND (reference sequence). Trimming cost V 6 bases and J 7 bases, with 21 bases left between them. CDR3: CASSRKWQGVFGYTF. The DNA for the CDR3 is TGTGCCAGTAGCAGGAAATGGCAGGGTGTCTTTGGCTACACCTTC.

The chain carries TRBV7-2 and TRBJ2-5; 9 bases are shared with TRBD2. This CDR3 has 15 residues. V was pared by 5 bases and J by 4 bases, with 8 bases of the junction left unmatched. Germline CDR1 reads SGHTA; CDR2 reads FQGNSA. The DNA for the CDR3 is TGTGCCAGCAGCGGGTCTAGCGGGACAAGAGAGACCCAGTACTTC. It specifies CASSGSSGTRETQYF.

V and J are TRBV30 and TRBJ2-3; D may be TRBD2 (7 bases). Looked up from germline, CDR1 is GTSNPN and CDR2 is SVGIG (reference sequence). V lost 5 bases and J lost 6, with 15 bases in between. The CDR3 has 13 residues. CDR3 protein: CAWSSGGADTQYF. The CDR3 DNA follows: TGTGCCTGGTCGAGTGGGGGGGCGGATACGCAGTATTTT.

This chain uses TRBV30 with TRBJ1-1; D ambiguous. Germline V lookup: CDR1 GTSNPN, CDR2 SVGIG (reference sequence). CDR3 length equals 11 residues. The ends were cut back, 8 bases at V and 6 bases at J, with 13 bases in the middle. CDR3 in amino acids: CAQRREAEAFF. CDR3 nucleotides: TGTGCCCAAAGGAGGGAGGCTGAAGCTTTCTTT.

The gene calls are TRBV6-9 and TRBJ2-7; D uncertain. The CDR3 has 14 amino acids. Germline V lookup: CDR1 MNHGY, CDR2 SVAAGI. V gave up 6 bases and J gave up 4 bases, with 16 bases separating them. CDR3 DNA: TGTGCCAGCAGCGGACCCCGGGCCGTATACGAGCAGTACTTC. It translates to CASSGPRAVYEQYF.

This chain links TRBV29-1 with TRBJ1-2; a possible D gene is TRBD1 (5 bases). The ends were cut back, 6 bases at V and 8 bases at J, with 19 bases in the middle. Germline V gives CDR1 SQVTM, CDR2 ANQGSEA. The CDR3 sequence is 13 residues long. For the CDR3, the DNA is TGCAGCGTGGACCGGGACTCAGGGTTAGGCTACACCTTC. Translation: CSVDRDSGLGYTF.